One and the same sample provided the 27 T cell receptor beta chains below, sequenced in a study of T cell repertoires in cytomegalovirus infection. TCRdb processed the reads anew with MiXCR; each CDR3 protein has one entry. The data show approximately 240,000 distinct CDR3 sequences, approximately 13% seen once. Sample: PBMCs. The receptors come from a human donor in good health (CMV status not recorded). Some clones in this sample may be carry-over from other donors' samples.

This clonotype was counted ten times or more. The gene calls are TRBV28 and TRBJ2-1, with 7 bases fitting TRBD2. Per germline, CDR1 MDHEN and CDR2 SYDVKM. CDR3 length: 13 amino acids. The V gene end was trimmed by 10 bases and the J gene end by 9 bases; junction bases not matched to a gene: 12. CDR3 coding DNA: TGTGCCACCGACGCGGCGGGAGTTCCTGAGCAGTTCTTC. Translation: CATDAAGVPEQFF.

The chain employs TRBV19 and TRBJ2-3; TRBD2 matches at 10 bases. The J segment lost 4 bases and the V segment lost 3 bases, leaving 4 bases of the junction unmatched. The CDR3 is 15 amino acids. Germline lookup yields CDR1 LNHDA and CDR2 SQIVND (reference sequence). DNA for the CDR3: TGTGCCAGTAGTATGGGACTAGCGCAAGCAGATACGCAGTATTTT. Translation: CASSMGLAQADTQYF. Variable domain in full (rest from reference TRBV19 and TRBJ2-3): DGGITQSPKYLFRKEGQNVTLSCEQNLNHDAMYWYRQDPGQGLRLIYYSQIVNDFQKGDIAEGYSVSREKKESFPLTVTSAQKNPTAFYLCASSMGLAQADTQYFGPGTRLTVL.

This chain links TRBV7-4 with TRBJ1-3, with TRBD1 as a possible D gene (6 bases). Germline CDR1 is SGHVT and CDR2 is SQSDAQ. The CDR3 is made up of 19 amino acids. V lost 1 base to trimming and J lost 0 bases, with 19 bases between them. The CDR3 protein is CASSLVGHTGSPSGNTIYF. The CDR3, as DNA: TGTGCCAGCAGCTTAGTGGGACACACAGGGTCCCCCTCTGGAAACACCATATATTTT.

The rearrangement uses TRBV7-3 and TRBJ1-2; D is perhaps TRBD1 (5 bases). The V and J ends lost 2 bases and 6 bases respectively, with 16 bases between them. Germline assignment: CDR1 SGHTA and CDR2 FQGTGA. This CDR3 contains 15 residues. The CDR3 reads CASSLAAGGLHGYTF. Written as DNA, the CDR3 is TGTGCCAGCAGCTTAGCGGCGGGGGGGTTGCATGGCTACACCTTC.

This clonotype was observed many times. The CDR3 region has the DNA TGTGCCAGCAGCCTCGCGGGACTAGCGGGAGGGCGGTTCGATGAGCAGTTCTTC. Its protein is CASSLAGLAGGRFDEQFF. V is TRBV7-9 and J is TRBJ2-1; 16 bases align to TRBD2. The V segment lost 5 bases and the J segment 8 bases; nucleotides outside the gene matches: 12. The germline V gene encodes CDR1 SEHNR and CDR2 FQNEAQ (reference sequence). The length of the CDR3 is 18 residues.

V is TRBV7-3 and J is TRBJ1-1; D is perhaps TRBD1 (5 bases). V was clipped by 4 bases and J by 0 bases, with 15 bases between them. The germline CDR1 and CDR2 sequences are SGHTA and FQGTGA. The CDR3 has 16 residues. The CDR3 bases are TGTGCCAGCAGCTCCGACCCGGGGACGGTGAACACTGAAGCTTTCTTT. Translation gives CASSSDPGTVNTEAFF.

This clonotype was counted at least ten times. This rearrangement joins TRBV19 to TRBJ2-7; D may be TRBD1 (6 bases). The CDR3 has 15 residues. Germline V gives CDR1 LNHDA, CDR2 SQIVND (reference sequence). V was shortened by 1 base and J by 3 bases, with 13 bases between the two germline ends. CDR3 in DNA: TGTGCCAGTAGTATAGTCAGGGGTGGGCTCTACGAGCAGTACTTC. Protein sequence: CASSIVRGGLYEQYF.

This clonotype was observed many times. CDR3 region: CASSLDGGSYNSPLHF. For the CDR3, the DNA is TGTGCCAGCAGCCTAGACGGTGGCTCCTATAATTCACCCCTCCACTTT. The chain has TRBV7-2 and TRBJ1-6; the D is unclear. Trimming removed 5 bases at V and 0 bases at J, with 11 bases between. The length of the CDR3 is 16 residues. CDR1 and CDR2 (germline): SGHTA, FQGNSA.

There are many counts of this clonotype. The V and J genes are TRBV19 and TRBJ2-3; TRBD2 agrees at 12 bases. Per the germline V gene, CDR1 is LNHDA and CDR2 is SQIVND (reference sequence). The CDR3 has 16 residues. V lost 6 bases, J lost 3 bases, and 7 bases stayed unmatched. CDR3 loop: CASSLTSGSLTDTQYF. The CDR3 nucleotides read TGTGCCAGTAGCCTGACTAGCGGGAGTCTGACAGATACGCAGTATTTT.

This clonotype was picked up a small number of times. The V and J genes are TRBV7-3 and TRBJ2-3, with 7 nucleotides matching TRBD1. The J segment lost 9 bases and the V segment lost 4 bases, leaving 10 bases of the junction unmatched. The germline CDR1 and CDR2 sequences are SGHTA and FQGTGA. This CDR3 contains 14 residues. Written as DNA, the CDR3 is TGTGCCAGCAGCTCTGGGACAGCCTCTCCCACGCAGTATTTT. It yields the protein CASSSGTASPTQYF.

This clonotype was seen a few times. The CDR3 DNA reads TGCAGCGGGAGGCTTGGAGATACGCAGTATTTT. Its protein product is CSGRLGDTQYF. The genes are TRBV29-1 and TRBJ2-3; tentative D call: TRBD2 (5 bases). The CDR3 consists of 11 residues. Germline CDR1 reads SQVTM; CDR2 reads ANQGSEA. Trimming removed 7 bases at V and 5 bases at J, with 10 bases between.

There are many counts of this clonotype. CDR3 residues: CASSPRHQETQYF. In nucleotides, the CDR3 is TGTGCCAGCAGCCCCCGTCACCAAGAGACCCAGTACTTC. V gene TRBV7-2 combines with J gene TRBJ2-5; no reliable D call. The CDR3 is made up of 13 amino acids. The V end lost 5 bases, the J end lost 0 bases, and 7 bases lay between the germline ends. Germline loops: CDR1 SGHTA, CDR2 FQGNSA.

This clonotype turned up a few times. This chain connects TRBV15 to TRBJ2-7; 8 bases map to TRBD1. The V segment lost 3 bases and the J segment 4 bases; nucleotides outside the gene matches: 2. The CDR3 consists of 13 residues. Germline V lookup: CDR1 LNHNV, CDR2 YYDKDF (reference sequence). The CDR3 DNA is TGTGCCACCAGCAGGACAGGGGAATACGAGCAGTACTTC. Amino acids: CATSRTGEYEQYF.

This clonotype was counted at least ten times. The chain carries TRBV25-1 and TRBJ1-1, with a tentative D call TRBD1 (5 bases). The germline CDR1 and CDR2 sequences are MGHDK and SYGVNS. The CDR3 is 13 amino acids. V gave up 8 bases and J gave up 3 bases, with 13 bases separating them. The DNA of the CDR3 is TGTGCCAGCGAAAGAGGGGTTGACACTGAAGCTTTCTTT. This gives the protein CASERGVDTEAFF.

Ten or more counts support this clonotype. The gene calls are TRBV4-2 and TRBJ2-2; TRBD1 is a possible D gene (7 bases). There are 13 residues in the CDR3. The germline gives CDR1 LGHNA, CDR2 YNFKEQ. Trimming pared 8 bases from V and 7 bases from J, leaving 14 bases between. The CDR3 reads CASGSQGGGELFF. DNA for the CDR3: TGTGCCAGCGGATCCCAGGGGGGCGGGGAGCTGTTTTTT.

This clonotype was seen many times. CDR3 loop: CASSEPQGTNEKLFF. The CDR3 bases are TGTGCCAGCAGTGAACCACAGGGAACTAATGAAAAACTGTTTTTT. The chain carries TRBV2 and TRBJ1-4, with D maybe TRBD1 (6 bases). CDR1 SNHLY and CDR2 FYNNEI come from the germline V gene. Trimming removed 2 bases from V and 1 base from J, with 8 bases in between. The CDR3 runs 15 residues.

This clonotype was recorded at least ten times. The chain has TRBV28 and TRBJ2-1; D ambiguous. The CDR3 extends over 14 amino acids. V was shortened by 2 bases and J by 9 bases, with 14 bases between the two germline ends. In germline, CDR1 is MDHEN, CDR2 SYDVKM. The CDR3 loop reads CASSLPLGRAEQFF. DNA for the CDR3: TGTGCCAGCAGTTTACCTCTAGGACGCGCTGAGCAGTTCTTC.

Ten or more counts support this clonotype. J is TRBJ2-3 and V is TRBV11-1, with D possibly matching TRBD2 (6 bases). Looked up from germline, CDR1 is SGHAT and CDR2 is FQDESV (reference sequence). V lost 5 bases to trimming and J lost 11 bases, with 14 bases between them. The CDR3 has 12 amino acids. CDR3 loop: CASSHRDSRQYF. CDR3 nucleotides: TGTGCCAGCAGCCACCGGGACTCTCGGCAGTATTTT.

This clonotype was seen ten or more times. The gene calls are TRBV7-2 and TRBJ1-1; 12 nucleotides match TRBD1. The CDR3 loop spans 15 amino acids. From germline, CDR1 is SGHTA and CDR2 FQGNSA. Trimming at V came to 3 bases and at J to 8 bases, leaving 7 bases not matched to a gene. Here the CDR3 reads CASSFGDRGLSEAFF. The CDR3 DNA is TGTGCCAGCAGCTTCGGGGACAGGGGGCTGTCGGAAGCTTTCTTT.

The CDR3 is CARGGVSAYEQYF. Written as DNA, the CDR3 is TGTGCCCGCGGGGGGGTCAGTGCCTACGAGCAGTACTTC. The chain is built from TRBV2 and TRBJ2-7, with TRBD2 identical over 9 bases. The CDR3 spans 13 residues. Germline lookup yields CDR1 SNHLY and CDR2 FYNNEI. V trimming: 11 bases; J trimming: 2 bases; junction bases outside the gene matches: 7.

The rearrangement links TRBV5-1 to TRBJ2-5; weak D call: TRBD2 (6 bases). This CDR3 spans 14 amino acids. Trimming took off 1 base at V and 3 bases at J, with 10 bases between the two ends. The germline CDR1 and CDR2 sequences are SGHRS and YFSETQ. The CDR3 DNA reads as TGCGCCAGCAGCTTGCGACGGGGGAAAGAGACCCAGTACTTC. Its protein product is CASSLRRGKETQYF.

The sample holds many counts of this clonotype. The chain employs TRBV7-3 and TRBJ2-2; 11 bases line up with TRBD1. In germline, CDR1 is SGHTA, CDR2 FQGTGA. This CDR3 has 18 residues. The J segment lost 0 bases and the V segment lost 5 bases, leaving 8 bases of the junction unmatched. The CDR3 region has the DNA TGTGCCAGCAGCATTCAGCCGGGACAGGGGGCGAACACCGGGGAGCTGTTTTTT. Its translation: CASSIQPGQGANTGELFF.

This clonotype came up a few times. The chain uses TRBV19 and TRBJ1-1, with D possibly matching TRBD1 (5 bases). The germline gives CDR1 LNHDA, CDR2 SQIVND (reference sequence). The CDR3 extends over 13 amino acids. Trimming took 7 bases from V and 0 from J, leaving 9 bases between them. This CDR3 reads CASTATVNTEAFF. For the CDR3, the DNA is TGTGCCAGTACCGCGACAGTGAACACTGAAGCTTTCTTT.

This clonotype came up many times. V is TRBV7-2 and J is TRBJ1-5; TRBD1 might be the D (5 bases). V was trimmed by 11 bases and J by 6 bases, leaving 20 bases between them. Germline values: CDR1 SGHTA, CDR2 FQGNSA. The CDR3 covers 14 residues. CDR3 bases: TGTGCCCGTAGGGTGGGGGAGAGTAGTCAGCCCCAGCATTTT. It encodes CARRVGESSQPQHF. Variable domain in full (rest from reference TRBV7-2 and TRBJ1-5): GAGVSQSPSNKVTEKGKDVELRCDPISGHTALYWYRQSLGQGLEFLIYFQGNSAPDKSGLPSDRFSAERTGGSVSTLTIQRTQQEDSAVYLCARRVGESSQPQHFGDGTRLSIL.

This clonotype has a count of ten or more. The chain carries TRBV29-1 and TRBJ1-1, with 8 nucleotides matching TRBD1. The CDR3 has 13 residues. J lost 3 bases, V lost 2 bases, and 2 bases had no gene match. Germline V gene sequence: CDR1 SQVTM, CDR2 ANQGSEA. In DNA, the CDR3 is TGCAGCGTTGAATCGACAGGGGACACTGAAGCTTTCTTT. It yields the protein CSVESTGDTEAFF.

In this sample, this clonotype turned up a few times. This CDR3 is CASSRDNSGANVLTF. Written as DNA, the CDR3 is TGTGCCAGCAGCCGTGATAACTCTGGGGCCAACGTCCTGACTTTC. The V call is TRBV7-3, the J call TRBJ2-6; D not certain. The germline V and J ends were trimmed by 5 bases and 0 bases, with 8 bases remaining between them. The CDR3 totals 15 residues. The V gene's germline CDR1 is SGHTA and CDR2 FQGTGA.

This chain joins TRBV19 and TRBJ1-1; no firm D call. Deletions cut 7 bases from V and 3 bases from J, with 12 bases between. There are 13 residues in the CDR3. CDR1 and CDR2 (germline): LNHDA, SQIVND (reference sequence). The chain's CDR3 is CASTTDKYTEAFF. The CDR3 DNA sequence: TGTGCCAGTACCACTGACAAATACACTGAAGCTTTCTTT.